This T cell receptor beta chain originates from a study of identical twins. In this sample, this clonotype turned up many times. TCRdb processed the 5' RACE reads anew with MiXCR; each CDR3 protein has one entry. The sample holds 200,000 to 250,000 distinct CDR3 sequences, approximately 7% seen once. There are 18 residues in the CDR3. Germline V lookup: CDR1 ENHRY, CDR2 SYGVKD. After removal of 5 bases from V and 1 base from J, the junction contained 14 bases not matched to a gene. The same sample was also used in a study of yellow fever vaccine responses in identical twins. That publication notes: Twins reportedly mounted vaccine T cell responses that seemed partly convergent, partly personalized.

The source of this sequence is a woman between 18 and 30 years old in good health. The chain couples TRBV10-3 to TRBJ1-2; 9 bases are shared with TRBD1. The source material was memory (CD45RO+) T cells sorted from blood. CDR3 nucleotides: TGTGCCATCAGTCCATTCGGGGCGGGACAGGGACTTAACTATGGCTACACCTTC. Translating gives CAISPFGAGQGLNYGYTF.